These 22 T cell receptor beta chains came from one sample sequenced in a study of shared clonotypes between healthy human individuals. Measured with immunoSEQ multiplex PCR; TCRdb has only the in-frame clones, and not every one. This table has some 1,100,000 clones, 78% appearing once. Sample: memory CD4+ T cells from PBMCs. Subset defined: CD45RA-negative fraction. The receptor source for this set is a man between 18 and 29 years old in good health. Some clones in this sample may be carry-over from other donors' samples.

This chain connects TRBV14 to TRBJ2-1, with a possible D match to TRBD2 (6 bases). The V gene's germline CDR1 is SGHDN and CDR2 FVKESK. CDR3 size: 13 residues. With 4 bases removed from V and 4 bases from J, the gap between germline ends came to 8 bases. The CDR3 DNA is TGTGCCAGCAGCCGGGGGACTTACAATGAGCAGTTCTTC. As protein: CASSRGTYNEQFF.

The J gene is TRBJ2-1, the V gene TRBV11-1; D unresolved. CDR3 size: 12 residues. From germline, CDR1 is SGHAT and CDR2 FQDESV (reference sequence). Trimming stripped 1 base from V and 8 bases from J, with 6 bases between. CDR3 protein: CASSLGRYEQFF. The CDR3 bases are TGTGCCAGCAGCTTAGGGCGGTATGAGCAGTTCTTC.

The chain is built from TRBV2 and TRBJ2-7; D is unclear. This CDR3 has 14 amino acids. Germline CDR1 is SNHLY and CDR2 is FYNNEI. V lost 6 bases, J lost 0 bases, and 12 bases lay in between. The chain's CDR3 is CASRGGRFSYEQYF. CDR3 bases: TGTGCCAGCAGAGGTGGTAGGTTCTCCTACGAGCAGTACTTC.

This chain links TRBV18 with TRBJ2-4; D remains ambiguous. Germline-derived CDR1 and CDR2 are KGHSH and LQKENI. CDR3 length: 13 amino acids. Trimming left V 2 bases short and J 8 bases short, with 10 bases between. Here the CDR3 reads CASSPTGFDIQYF. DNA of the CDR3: TGTGCCAGCTCACCAACGGGTTTTGACATTCAGTACTTC.

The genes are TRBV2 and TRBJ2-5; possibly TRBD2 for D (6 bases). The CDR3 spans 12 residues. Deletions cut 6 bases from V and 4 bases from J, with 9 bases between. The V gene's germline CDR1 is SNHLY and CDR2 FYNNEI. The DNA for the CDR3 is TGTGCCAGCAGGGGGCGGGGAGAGACCCAGTACTTC. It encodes CASRGRGETQYF.

In DNA form, the CDR3 reads TGCAGCGTTGTGACCGGGACTGGGGACGAGCAGTACTTC. Translating gives CSVVTGTGDEQYF. The genes are TRBV29-1 and TRBJ2-7; D is possibly TRBD2 (6 bases). Trimming removed 4 bases from V and 5 bases from J, with 15 bases in between. The CDR3 is 13 amino acids. Per germline, CDR1 SQVTM and CDR2 ANQGSEA.

CDR3 sequence reads: CSVETGVGYEQYF. The CDR3 coding sequence is TGCAGCGTTGAGACGGGAGTGGGATACGAGCAGTACTTC. The V gene is TRBV29-1, the J gene TRBJ2-7; TRBD2 might be the D (6 bases). This CDR3 has 13 residues. The germline V gene has CDR1 SQVTM and CDR2 ANQGSEA. V lost 3 bases to trimming and J lost 4 bases, with 13 bases between them.

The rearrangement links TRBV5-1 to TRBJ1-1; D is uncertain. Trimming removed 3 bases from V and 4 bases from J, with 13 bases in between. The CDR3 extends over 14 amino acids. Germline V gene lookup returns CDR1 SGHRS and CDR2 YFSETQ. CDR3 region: CASSWRVFGTEAFF. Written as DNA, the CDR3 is TGCGCCAGCAGCTGGAGAGTGTTCGGCACTGAAGCTTTCTTT.

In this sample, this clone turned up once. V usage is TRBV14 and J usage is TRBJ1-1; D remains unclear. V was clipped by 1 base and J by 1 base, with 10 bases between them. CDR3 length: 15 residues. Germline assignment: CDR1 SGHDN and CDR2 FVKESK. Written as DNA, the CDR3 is TGTGCCAGCAGCCAAGTTTTCTCGCCGAACACTGAAGCTTTCTTT. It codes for CASSQVFSPNTEAFF.

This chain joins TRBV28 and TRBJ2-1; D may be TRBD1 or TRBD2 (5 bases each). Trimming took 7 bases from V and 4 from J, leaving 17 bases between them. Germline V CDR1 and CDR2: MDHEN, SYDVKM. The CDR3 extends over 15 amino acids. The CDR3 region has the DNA TGTGCCAGCACCCTAGTGGGGGAGTGGTACAATGAGCAGTTCTTC. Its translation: CASTLVGEWYNEQFF.

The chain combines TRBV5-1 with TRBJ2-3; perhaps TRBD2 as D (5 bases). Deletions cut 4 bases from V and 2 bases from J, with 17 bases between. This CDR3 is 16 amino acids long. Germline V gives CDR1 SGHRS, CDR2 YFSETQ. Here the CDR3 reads CASSPGVGGHTDTQYF. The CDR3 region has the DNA TGCGCCAGCAGCCCTGGGGTCGGAGGCCACACAGATACGCAGTATTTT.

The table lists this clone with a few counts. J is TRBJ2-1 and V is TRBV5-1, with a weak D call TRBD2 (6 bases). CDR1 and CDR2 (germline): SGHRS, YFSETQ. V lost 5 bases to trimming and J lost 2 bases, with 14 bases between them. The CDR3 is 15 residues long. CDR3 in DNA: TGCGCCAGCAGACCCACTAGCAGCACCTACAATGAGCAGTTCTTC. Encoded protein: CASRPTSSTYNEQFF.

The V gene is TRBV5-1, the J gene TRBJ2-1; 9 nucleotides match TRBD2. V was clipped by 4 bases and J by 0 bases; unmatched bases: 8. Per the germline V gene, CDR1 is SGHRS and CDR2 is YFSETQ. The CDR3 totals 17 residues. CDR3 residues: CASSGVAGASSYNEQFF. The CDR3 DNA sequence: TGCGCCAGCAGCGGGGTAGCGGGAGCCTCCTCCTACAATGAGCAGTTCTTC.

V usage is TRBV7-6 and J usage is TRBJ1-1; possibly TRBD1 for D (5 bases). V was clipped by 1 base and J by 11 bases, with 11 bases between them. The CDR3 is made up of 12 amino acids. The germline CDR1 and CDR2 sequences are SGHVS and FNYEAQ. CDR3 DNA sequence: TGTGCCAGCAGCTTAGATGGGGCTACGGCTTTCTTT. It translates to CASSLDGATAFF.

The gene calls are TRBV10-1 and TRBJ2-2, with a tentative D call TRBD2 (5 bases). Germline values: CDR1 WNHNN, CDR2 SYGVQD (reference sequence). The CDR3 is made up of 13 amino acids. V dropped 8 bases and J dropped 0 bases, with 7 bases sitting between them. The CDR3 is CASGRANTGELFF. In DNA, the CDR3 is TGCGCCAGCGGGCGGGCGAACACCGGGGAGCTGTTTTTT.

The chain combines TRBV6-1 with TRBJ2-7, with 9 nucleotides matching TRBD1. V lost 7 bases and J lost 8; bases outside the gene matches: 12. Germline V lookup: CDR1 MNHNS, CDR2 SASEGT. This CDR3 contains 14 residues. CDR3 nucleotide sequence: TGTGCCAGCACCAACTGGGACAGGGCCCACCAGCAGTACTTC. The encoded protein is CASTNWDRAHQQYF.

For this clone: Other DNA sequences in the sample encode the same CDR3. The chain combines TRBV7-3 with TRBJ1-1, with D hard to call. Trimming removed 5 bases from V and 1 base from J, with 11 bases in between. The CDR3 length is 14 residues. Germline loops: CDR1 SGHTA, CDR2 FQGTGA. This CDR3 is CASSPAGTNTEAFF. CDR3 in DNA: TGTGCCAGCAGCCCGGCGGGCACGAACACTGAAGCTTTCTTT.

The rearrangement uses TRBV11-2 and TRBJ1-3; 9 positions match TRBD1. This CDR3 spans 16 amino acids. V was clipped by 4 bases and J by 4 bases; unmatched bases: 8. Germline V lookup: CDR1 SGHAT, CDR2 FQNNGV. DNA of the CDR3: TGTGCCAGCAGCTACCTCGGGACAGGGCCCGGAAACACCATATATTTT. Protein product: CASSYLGTGPGNTIYF.

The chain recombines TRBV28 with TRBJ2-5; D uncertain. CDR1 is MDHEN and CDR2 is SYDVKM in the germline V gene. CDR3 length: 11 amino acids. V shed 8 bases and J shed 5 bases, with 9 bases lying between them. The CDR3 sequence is CASGEWETQYF. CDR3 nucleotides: TGTGCCAGCGGTGAGTGGGAGACCCAGTACTTC.

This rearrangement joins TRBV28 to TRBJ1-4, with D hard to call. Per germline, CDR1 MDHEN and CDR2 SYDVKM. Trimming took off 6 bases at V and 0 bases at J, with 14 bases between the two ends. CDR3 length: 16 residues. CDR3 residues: CASSPGPFATNEKLFF. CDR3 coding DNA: TGTGCCAGCAGCCCCGGACCATTTGCAACTAATGAAAAACTGTTTTTT.

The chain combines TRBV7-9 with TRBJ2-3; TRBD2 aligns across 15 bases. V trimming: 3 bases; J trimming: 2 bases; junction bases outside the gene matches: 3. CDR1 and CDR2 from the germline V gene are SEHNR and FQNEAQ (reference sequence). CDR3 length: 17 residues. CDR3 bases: TGTGCCAGCAGCTTGGGACTAGCGGGAGGAGCCACAGATACGCAGTATTTT. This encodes CASSLGLAGGATDTQYF.

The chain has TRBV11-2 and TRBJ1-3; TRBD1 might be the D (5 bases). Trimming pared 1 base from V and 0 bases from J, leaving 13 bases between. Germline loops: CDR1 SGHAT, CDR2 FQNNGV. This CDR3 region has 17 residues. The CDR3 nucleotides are TGTGCCAGCAGCTTAGGGCCAGGGCCATACTCTGGAAACACCATATATTTT. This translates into CASSLGPGPYSGNTIYF. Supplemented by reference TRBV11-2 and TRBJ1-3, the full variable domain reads EAGVAQSPRYKIIEKRQSVAFWCNPISGHATLYWYQQILGQGPKLLIQFQNNGVVDDSQLPKDRFSAERLKGVDSTLKIQPAKLEDSAVYLCASSLGPGPYSGNTIYFGEGSWLTVV.